This T cell receptor (beta chain) was observed in a study of blood T cells in healthy people across ages. Study summary: When template switching was applied, about one barcoded beta molecule was captured per two T cells.

Sample-barcoded 5' priming and a J-beta primer mix drove a second PCR of about 7 to 12 cycles. A template-switch adaptor that had 12 random nucleotides put a tag on each cDNA molecule. TCRdb reanalysed the 5' RACE reads using MiXCR and keeps one entry per CDR3 protein. The sample has 700,000 or so distinct CDR3 sequences, approximately 40% seen once. CDR3 length: 13 amino acids. V lost 6 bases, J lost 1 base, and 10 bases lay in between. Germline CDR1 SGHDT, CDR2 YYEEEE. Sequenced: blood. The chain joins TRBV5-6 to TRBJ1-1; maybe TRBD1 (5 bases). This clonotype was obtained from a man older than 75 in good health. The CDR3 loop is CASIGGKNTEAFF. The CDR3 nucleotides read TGTGCCAGCATCGGGGGAAAGAACACTGAAGCTTTCTTT.